This TCR beta chain emerged from a study of blood T cell repertoires in COVID-19 (TCRdb year 2020). Broadly, across the study: Samples from collaborators originated in the United States, Italy and Spain and spanned both the acute and convalescent phases of COVID-19. The prospective study material was composed of cDNA or gDNA derived from T cells, B-cell-depleted T cells, or PBMCs. Subjects who had been exposed to COVID-19, were actively infected with it, or had recovered from it provided the deeply sampled blood TCRbeta repertoires that made up the dataset. The repertoires were released in a freely available public database intended as a resource for research on the immune response to SARS-CoV-2. Samples came from the ongoing ImmuneRACE study (first 160 participants) plus 1,254 subjects from 6 global collaborators. Nearly every sample came with metadata listing a de-identified subject ID, COVID-19 status, age in years and sex. HLA class I and class II types, where available, came from metadata supplied by the sample provider rather than from assay-based typing.

A word on this clone: The antigen this receptor binds is unknown. No base quality values were provided; no much bigger clone lies one nucleotide off.

One collaborating source in Seattle enrolled patients while the patients were actively infected and followed the patients over time throughout the course of disease. Collaborating institutions collected whole blood in K2EDTA tubes following their own protocols. For TCRbeta analysis, collaborators shipped samples in one of three forms: frozen whole blood, isolated PBMCs, or DNA extracted from either of those sample types. The junction shows trimming of 1 base on V and 8 bases on J, plus 14 bases between the germline ends. Via the germline V gene (reference sequence), CDR1 is LNHNV and CDR2 YYDKDF. The CDR3 covers 14 residues, taking in both the cysteine and the phenylalanine. Just the 42-base CDR3 DNA is kept, in frame starting at base 1. Points the paper makes about the study in general: Clinical and demographic metadata were provided uncurated, with the amount varying by source and participant.

TCRbeta CDR3 regions were amplified from genomic DNA by means of the immunoSEQ Assay, a bias-controlled multiplex PCR. In the paper's pipeline: Nucleated cell counts per sample were estimated from amplification of reference gene primers within the assay. To quantify the absolute abundance of each unique TCRbeta CDR3 rearrangement, sequence reads were collapsed and filtered. For each sample, productive Simpson clonality was calculated by taking the square root of Simpson's diversity index across productive rearrangements. The immuneACCESS repertoire file appears here via TCRdb, limited to in-frame rearrangements. These files lack a portion of the clones; in checked studies, under half of the deficit traces to unresolved V genes, and the cause of the others is not known. D and trimming were read from the DNA, whereas the V and J calls and clone size are those reported in that table. Recorded for this sample are more than 150,000 clones; roughly 79% of them occurred a single time. Of the sample, approximately 12% is held by the ten largest clones.

The chain was built from TRBV15 and TRBJ1-2; the D segment could be TRBD1, given 5 matching bases. This TCR derives from an elderly woman with COVID-19, enrolled during active disease. Sequenced: peripheral blood. The sequenced DNA: TGTGCCACCAGCAGAGCTCGTGGGGCTGGGGGCTACACCTTC. It codes for CATSRARGAGGYTF.